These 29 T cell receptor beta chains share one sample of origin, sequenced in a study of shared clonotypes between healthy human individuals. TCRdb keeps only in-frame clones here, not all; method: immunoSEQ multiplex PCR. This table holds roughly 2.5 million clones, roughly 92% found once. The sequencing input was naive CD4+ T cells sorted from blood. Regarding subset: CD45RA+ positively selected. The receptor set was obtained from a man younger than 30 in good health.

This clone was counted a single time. The CDR3, as DNA: TGTGCCAGCAGCGTCCGGGACAGGGGGAATTACGAGCAGTACTTC. This sequence encodes CASSVRDRGNYEQYF. The rearrangement links TRBV5-4 to TRBJ2-7; 11 bases agree with TRBD1. The germline CDR1 and CDR2 sequences are SGHNT and YYREEE (reference sequence). V was pared by 4 bases and J by 4 bases, with 7 bases of the junction left unmatched. This CDR3 spans 15 amino acids.

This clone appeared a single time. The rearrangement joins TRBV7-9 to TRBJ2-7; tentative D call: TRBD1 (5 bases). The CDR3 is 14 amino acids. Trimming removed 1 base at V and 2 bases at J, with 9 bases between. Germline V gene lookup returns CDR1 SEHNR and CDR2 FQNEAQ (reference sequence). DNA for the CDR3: TGTGCCAGCAGCTTAGGGGGCAGGGCCTACGAGCAGTACTTC. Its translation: CASSLGGRAYEQYF.

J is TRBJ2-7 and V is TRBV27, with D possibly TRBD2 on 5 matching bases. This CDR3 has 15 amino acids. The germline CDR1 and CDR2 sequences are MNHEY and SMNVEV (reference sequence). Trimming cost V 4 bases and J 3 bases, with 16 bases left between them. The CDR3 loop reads CASSSAGVQFYEQYF. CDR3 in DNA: TGTGCCAGCAGTTCCGCCGGGGTTCAGTTCTACGAGCAGTACTTC.

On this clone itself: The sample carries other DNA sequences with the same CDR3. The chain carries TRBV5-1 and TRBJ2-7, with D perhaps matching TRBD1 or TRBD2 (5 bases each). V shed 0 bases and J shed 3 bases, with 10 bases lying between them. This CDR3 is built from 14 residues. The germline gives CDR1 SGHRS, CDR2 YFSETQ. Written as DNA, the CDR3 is TGCGCCAGCAGCTTGGGGCAGGGAGTCTACGAGCAGTACTTC. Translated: CASSLGQGVYEQYF.

DNA of the CDR3: TGTGCCAGCAGGAGACAGGGGGATCTCCCTTCACCCCTCCACTTT. Translation: CASRRQGDLPSPLHF. This chain connects TRBV6-5 to TRBJ1-6; TRBD1 matches 9 bases. The V and J ends lost 6 bases and 9 bases, in that order; junction bases with no gene match: 9. This CDR3 has 15 residues. Germline V gene lookup returns CDR1 MNHEY and CDR2 SVGAGI.

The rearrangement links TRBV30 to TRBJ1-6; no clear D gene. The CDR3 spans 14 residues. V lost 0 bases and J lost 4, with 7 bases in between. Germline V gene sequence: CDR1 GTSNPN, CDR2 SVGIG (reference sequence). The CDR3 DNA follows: TGTGCCTGGAGTGTACTTCAGTATAATTCACCCCTCCACTTT. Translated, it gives CAWSVLQYNSPLHF.

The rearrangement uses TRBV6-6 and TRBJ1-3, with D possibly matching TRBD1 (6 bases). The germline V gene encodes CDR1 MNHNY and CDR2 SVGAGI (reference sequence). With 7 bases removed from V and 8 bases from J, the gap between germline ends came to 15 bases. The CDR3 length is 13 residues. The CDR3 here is CASIEGGRDTIYF. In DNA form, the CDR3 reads TGTGCCAGCATCGAAGGGGGTAGGGACACCATATATTTT.

Written as DNA, the CDR3 is TGTGCCAGCAGTGAAGCATGGCGGGAGCAGTTCTTC. This sequence encodes CASSEAWREQFF. The chain combines TRBV6-1 with TRBJ2-1; no clear D. V shed 0 bases and J shed 10 bases, with 7 bases lying between them. This CDR3 comprises 12 residues. Germline V gene sequence: CDR1 MNHNS, CDR2 SASEGT.

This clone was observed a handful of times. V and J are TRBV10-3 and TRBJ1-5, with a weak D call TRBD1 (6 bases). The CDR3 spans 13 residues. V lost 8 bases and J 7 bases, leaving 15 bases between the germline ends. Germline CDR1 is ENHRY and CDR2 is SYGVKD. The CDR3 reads CAIGGGPRQPQHF. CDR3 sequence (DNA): TGTGCCATCGGGGGGGGCCCACGGCAGCCCCAGCATTTT.

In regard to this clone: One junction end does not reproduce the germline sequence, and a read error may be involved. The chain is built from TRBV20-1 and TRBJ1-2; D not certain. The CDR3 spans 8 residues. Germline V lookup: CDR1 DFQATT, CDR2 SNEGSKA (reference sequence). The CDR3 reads CSARRTSF. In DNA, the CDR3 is TGCAGTGCTAGAAGGACCTCCTTC.

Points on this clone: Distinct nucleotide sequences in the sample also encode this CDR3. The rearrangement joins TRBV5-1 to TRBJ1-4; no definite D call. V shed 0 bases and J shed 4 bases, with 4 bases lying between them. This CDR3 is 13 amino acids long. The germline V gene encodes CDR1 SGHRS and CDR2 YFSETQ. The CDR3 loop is CASSLEGNEKLFF. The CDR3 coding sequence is TGCGCCAGCAGCTTGGAGGGTAATGAAAAACTGTTTTTT.

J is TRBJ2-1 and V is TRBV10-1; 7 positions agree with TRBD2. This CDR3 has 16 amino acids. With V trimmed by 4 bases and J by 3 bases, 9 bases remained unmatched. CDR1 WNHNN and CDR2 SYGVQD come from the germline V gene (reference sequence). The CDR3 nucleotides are TGCGCCAGCAGTGTCGCGGGGGACGGACTCTACAATGAGCAGTTCTTC. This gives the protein CASSVAGDGLYNEQFF.

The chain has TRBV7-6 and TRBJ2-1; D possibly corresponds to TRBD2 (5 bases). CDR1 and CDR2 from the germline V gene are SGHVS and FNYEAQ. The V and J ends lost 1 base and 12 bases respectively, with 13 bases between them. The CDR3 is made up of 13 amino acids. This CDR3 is CASSLEAGVRQFF. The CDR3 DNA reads TGTGCCAGCAGCTTAGAGGCGGGTGTTCGGCAGTTCTTC.

The CDR3 nucleotides are TGTGCCTGGAGTCCACTAGCGGGGGGACAAGAGACCCAGTACTTC. This sequence encodes CAWSPLAGGQETQYF. V and J are TRBV30 and TRBJ2-5; 12 bases are shared with TRBD2. The CDR3 loop spans 15 amino acids. The V segment lost 2 bases and the J segment 2 bases; nucleotides outside the gene matches: 3. CDR1 and CDR2 from the germline V gene are GTSNPN and SVGIG (reference sequence).

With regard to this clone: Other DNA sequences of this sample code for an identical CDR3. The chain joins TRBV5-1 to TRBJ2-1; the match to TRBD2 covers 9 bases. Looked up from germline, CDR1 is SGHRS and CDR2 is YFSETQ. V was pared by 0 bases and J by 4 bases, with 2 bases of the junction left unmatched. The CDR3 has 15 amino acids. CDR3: CASSLGLAEYNEQFF. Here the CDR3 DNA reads TGCGCCAGCAGCTTGGGACTAGCGGAGTACAATGAGCAGTTCTTC. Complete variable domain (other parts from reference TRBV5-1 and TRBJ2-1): KAGVTQTPRYLIKTRGQQVTLSCSPISGHRSVSWYQQTPGQGLQFLFEYFSETQRNKGNFPGRFSGRQFSNSRSEMNVSTLELGDSALYLCASSLGLAEYNEQFFGPGTRLTVL.

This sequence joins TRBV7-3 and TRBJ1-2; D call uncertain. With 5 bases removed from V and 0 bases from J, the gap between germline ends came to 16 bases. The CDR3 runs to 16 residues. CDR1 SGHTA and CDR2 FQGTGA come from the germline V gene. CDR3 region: CASSPRWTDPNYGYTF. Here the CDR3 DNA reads TGTGCCAGCAGCCCCCGCTGGACGGACCCTAACTATGGCTACACCTTC.

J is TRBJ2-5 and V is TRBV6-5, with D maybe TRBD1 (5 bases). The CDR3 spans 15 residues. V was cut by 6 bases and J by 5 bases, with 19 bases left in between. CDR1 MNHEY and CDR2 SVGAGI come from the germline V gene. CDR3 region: CASRSSPRGRETQYF. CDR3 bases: TGTGCCAGCAGGTCGTCCCCTAGGGGCAGGGAGACCCAGTACTTC.

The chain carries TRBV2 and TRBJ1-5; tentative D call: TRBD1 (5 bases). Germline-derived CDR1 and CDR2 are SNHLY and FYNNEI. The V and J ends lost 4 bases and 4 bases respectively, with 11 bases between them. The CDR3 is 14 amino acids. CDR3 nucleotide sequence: TGTGCCAGCAGTGGGTCAGGGTGGAATCAGCCCCAGCATTTT. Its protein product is CASSGSGWNQPQHF.

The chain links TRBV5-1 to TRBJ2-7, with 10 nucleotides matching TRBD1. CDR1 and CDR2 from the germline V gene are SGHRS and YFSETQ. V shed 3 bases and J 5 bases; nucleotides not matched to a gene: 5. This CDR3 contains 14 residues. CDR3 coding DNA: TGCGCCAGCAGCTCCGGGACAGGGGACCACGAGCAGTACTTC. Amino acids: CASSSGTGDHEQYF.

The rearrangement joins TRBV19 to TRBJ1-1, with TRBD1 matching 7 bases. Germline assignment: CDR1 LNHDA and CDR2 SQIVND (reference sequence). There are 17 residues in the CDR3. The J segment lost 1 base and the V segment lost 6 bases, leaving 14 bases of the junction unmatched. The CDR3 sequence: CASRVSRQGFKNTEAFF. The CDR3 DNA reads TGTGCCAGTAGAGTGAGCAGACAGGGTTTTAAGAACACTGAAGCTTTCTTT.

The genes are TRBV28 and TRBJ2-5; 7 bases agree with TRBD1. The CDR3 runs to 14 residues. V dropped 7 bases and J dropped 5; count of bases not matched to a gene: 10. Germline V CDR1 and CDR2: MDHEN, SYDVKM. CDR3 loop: CASTTGQAGETQYF. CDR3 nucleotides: TGTGCCAGCACTACCGGACAGGCTGGGGAGACCCAGTACTTC.

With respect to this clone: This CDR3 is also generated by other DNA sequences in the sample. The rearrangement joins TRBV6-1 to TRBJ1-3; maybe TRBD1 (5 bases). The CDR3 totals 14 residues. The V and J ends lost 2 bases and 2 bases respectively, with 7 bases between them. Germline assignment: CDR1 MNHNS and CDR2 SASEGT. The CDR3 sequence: CASSESGTGNTIYF. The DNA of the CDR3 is TGTGCCAGCAGTGAATCAGGGACTGGAAACACCATATATTTT.

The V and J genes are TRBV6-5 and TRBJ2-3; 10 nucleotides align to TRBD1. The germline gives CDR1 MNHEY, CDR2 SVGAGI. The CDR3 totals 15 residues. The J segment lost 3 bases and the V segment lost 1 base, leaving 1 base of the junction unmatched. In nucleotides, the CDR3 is TGTGCCAGCAGTTACTGGGACAGGGGTACAGATACGCAGTATTTT. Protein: CASSYWDRGTDTQYF.

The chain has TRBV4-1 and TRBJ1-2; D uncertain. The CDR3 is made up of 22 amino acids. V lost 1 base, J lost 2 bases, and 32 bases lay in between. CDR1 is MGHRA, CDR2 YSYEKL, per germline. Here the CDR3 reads CASSQVTAPAFVRSRFNYGYTF. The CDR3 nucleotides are TGCGCCAGCAGCCAAGTAACAGCTCCAGCTTTTGTGAGGTCCAGGTTCAACTATGGCTACACCTTC.

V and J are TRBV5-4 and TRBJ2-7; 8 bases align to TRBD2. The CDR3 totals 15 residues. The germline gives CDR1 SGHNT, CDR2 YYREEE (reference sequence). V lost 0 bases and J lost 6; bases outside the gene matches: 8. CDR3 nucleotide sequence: TGTGCCAGCAGCTTGGAGGTAGCGGGATCGGGCGAGCAGTACTTC. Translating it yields CASSLEVAGSGEQYF. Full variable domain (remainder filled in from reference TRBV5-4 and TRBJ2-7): ETGVTQSPTHLIKTRGQQVTLRCSSQSGHNTVSWYQQALGQGPQFIFQYYREEENGRGNFPPRFSGLQFPNYSSELNVNALELDDSALYLCASSLEVAGSGEQYFGPGTRLTVT.

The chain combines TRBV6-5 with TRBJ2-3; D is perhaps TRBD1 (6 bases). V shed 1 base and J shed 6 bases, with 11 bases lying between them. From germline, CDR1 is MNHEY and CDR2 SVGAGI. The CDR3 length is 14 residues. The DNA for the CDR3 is TGTGCCAGCAGTTACTTGCAGGGGTGGGATACGCAGTATTTT. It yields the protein CASSYLQGWDTQYF.

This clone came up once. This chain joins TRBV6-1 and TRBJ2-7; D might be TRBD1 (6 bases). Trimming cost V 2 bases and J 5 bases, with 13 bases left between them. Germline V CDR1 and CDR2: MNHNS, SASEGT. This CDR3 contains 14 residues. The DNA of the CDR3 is TGTGCCAGCAGTGAACGGTGGACAGACCACGAGCAGTACTTC. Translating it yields CASSERWTDHEQYF.

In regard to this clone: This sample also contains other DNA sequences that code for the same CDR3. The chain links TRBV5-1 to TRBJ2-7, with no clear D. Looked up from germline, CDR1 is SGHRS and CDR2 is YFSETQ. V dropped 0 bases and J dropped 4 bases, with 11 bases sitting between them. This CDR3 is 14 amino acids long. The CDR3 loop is CASSLVSGSYEQYF. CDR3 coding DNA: TGCGCCAGCAGCTTGGTTTCCGGGTCTTACGAGCAGTACTTC.

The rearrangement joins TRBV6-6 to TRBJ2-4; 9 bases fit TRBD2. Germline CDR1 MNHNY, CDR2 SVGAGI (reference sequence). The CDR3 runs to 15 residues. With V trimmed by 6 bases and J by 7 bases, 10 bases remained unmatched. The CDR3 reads CASSDVVAGANIQYF. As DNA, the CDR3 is TGTGCCAGCAGCGACGTGGTAGCGGGAGCGAACATTCAGTACTTC.